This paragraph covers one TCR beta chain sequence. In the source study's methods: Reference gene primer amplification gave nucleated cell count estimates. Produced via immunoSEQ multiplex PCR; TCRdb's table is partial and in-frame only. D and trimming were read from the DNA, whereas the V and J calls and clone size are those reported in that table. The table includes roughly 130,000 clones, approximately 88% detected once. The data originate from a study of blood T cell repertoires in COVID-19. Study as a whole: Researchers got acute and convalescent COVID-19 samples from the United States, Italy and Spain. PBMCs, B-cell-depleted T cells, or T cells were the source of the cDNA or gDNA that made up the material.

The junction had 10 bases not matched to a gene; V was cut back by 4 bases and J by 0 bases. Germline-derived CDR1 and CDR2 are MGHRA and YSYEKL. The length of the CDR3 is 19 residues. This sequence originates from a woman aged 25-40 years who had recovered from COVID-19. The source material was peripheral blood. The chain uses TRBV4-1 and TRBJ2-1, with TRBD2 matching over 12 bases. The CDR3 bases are TGCGCCAGCAGCCCGCGCTTACTAGCGGGGGGTAGCTCCTACAATGAGCAGTTCTTC. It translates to CASSPRLLAGGSSYNEQFF.